The clone carrying this T cell receptor beta chain has at least ten counts. This sample is drawn from a study of T cells after yellow fever vaccination. This CDR3 contains 14 residues. V lost 0 bases and J lost 4, with 12 bases in between. Germline V gene data show CDR1 as DFQATT and CDR2 as SNEGSKA (reference sequence). Each CDR3 protein gets one entry after TCRdb re-called the 5' RACE reads with MiXCR. This sample has hundreds of thousands of distinct CDR3 sequences, with approximately 13% found just once. The chain is built from TRBV20-1 and TRBJ1-1, with a possible D match to TRBD1 (5 bases). This clonotype originated in a man aged 25-45 years who received the YFV17D yellow fever vaccine. The specimen was PBMCs, collected on the day of the yellow fever booster vaccination. CDR3 amino acids: CSARDAGRGTEAFF. Here the CDR3 DNA reads TGCAGTGCTAGAGACGCCGGGAGGGGCACTGAAGCTTTCTTT.